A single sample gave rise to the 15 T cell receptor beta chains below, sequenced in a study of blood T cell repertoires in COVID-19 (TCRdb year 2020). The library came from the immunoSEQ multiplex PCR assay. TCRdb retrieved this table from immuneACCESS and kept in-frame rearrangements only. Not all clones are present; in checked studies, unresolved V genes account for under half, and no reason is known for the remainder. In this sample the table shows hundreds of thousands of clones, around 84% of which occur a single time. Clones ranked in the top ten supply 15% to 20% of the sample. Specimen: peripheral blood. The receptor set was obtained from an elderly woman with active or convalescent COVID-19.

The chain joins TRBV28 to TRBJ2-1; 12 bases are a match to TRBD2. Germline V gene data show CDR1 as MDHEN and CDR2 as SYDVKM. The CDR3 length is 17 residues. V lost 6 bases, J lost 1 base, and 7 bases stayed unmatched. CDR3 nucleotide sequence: TGTGCCAGCAGGAGGACTAGCGGGACCGTTTCCTACAATGAGCAGTTCTTC. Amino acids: CASRRTSGTVSYNEQFF. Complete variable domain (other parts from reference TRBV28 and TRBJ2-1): DVKVTQSSRYLVKRTGEKVFLECVQDMDHENMFWYRQDPGLGLRLIYFSYDVKMKEKGDIPEGYSVSREKKERFSLILESASTNQTSMYLCASRRTSGTVSYNEQFFGPGTRLTVL.

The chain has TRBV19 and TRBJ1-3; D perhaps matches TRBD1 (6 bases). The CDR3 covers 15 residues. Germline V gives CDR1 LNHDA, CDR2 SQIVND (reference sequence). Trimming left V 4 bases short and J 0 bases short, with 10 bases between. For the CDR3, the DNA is TGTGCCAGTAGTACTCGACAGGCCTCTGGAAACACCATATATTTT. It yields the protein CASSTRQASGNTIYF.

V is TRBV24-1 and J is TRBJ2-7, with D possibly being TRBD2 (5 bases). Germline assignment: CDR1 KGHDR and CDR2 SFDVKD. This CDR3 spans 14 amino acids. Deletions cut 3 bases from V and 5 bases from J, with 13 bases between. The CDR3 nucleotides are TGTGCCACCAGTGATGCTTCGGGGAACCACGAGCAGTACTTC. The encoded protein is CATSDASGNHEQYF.

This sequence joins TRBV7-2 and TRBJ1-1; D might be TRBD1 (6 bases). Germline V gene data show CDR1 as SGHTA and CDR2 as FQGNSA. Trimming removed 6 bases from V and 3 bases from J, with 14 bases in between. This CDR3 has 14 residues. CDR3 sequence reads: CASRITGLYTEAFF. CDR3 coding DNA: TGTGCCAGCAGGATTACAGGGTTGTACACTGAAGCTTTCTTT.

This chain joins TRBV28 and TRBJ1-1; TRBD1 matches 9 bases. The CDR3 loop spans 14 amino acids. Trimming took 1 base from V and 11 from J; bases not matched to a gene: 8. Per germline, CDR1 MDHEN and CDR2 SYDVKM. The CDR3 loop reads CASSLFTQGAGAFF. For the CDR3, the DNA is TGTGCCAGCAGTTTATTCACACAGGGGGCAGGGGCTTTCTTT.

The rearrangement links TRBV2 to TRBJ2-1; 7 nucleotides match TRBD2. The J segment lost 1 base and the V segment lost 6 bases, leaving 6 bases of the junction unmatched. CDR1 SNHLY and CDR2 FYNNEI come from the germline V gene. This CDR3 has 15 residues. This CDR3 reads CASRGASGSYNEQFF. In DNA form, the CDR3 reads TGTGCCAGCAGAGGCGCTAGCGGATCCTACAATGAGCAGTTCTTC.

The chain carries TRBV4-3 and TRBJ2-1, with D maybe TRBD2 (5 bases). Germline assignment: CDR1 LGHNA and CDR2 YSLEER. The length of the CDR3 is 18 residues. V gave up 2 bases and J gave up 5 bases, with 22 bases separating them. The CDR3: CASSQSLVGEPTNNEQFF. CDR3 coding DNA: TGCGCCAGCAGCCAATCACTCGTGGGAGAACCAACTAACAATGAGCAGTTCTTC.

CDR3 protein: CASSFQGLGSYEQYF. The CDR3 DNA follows: TGTGCCAGCAGCTTCCAAGGACTAGGCTCCTACGAGCAGTACTTC. The chain is built from TRBV7-8 and TRBJ2-7; 7 positions match TRBD2. Germline CDR1 SGHVS, CDR2 FQNEAQ. V lost 3 bases and J lost 0; bases outside the gene matches: 5. The CDR3 runs to 15 residues.

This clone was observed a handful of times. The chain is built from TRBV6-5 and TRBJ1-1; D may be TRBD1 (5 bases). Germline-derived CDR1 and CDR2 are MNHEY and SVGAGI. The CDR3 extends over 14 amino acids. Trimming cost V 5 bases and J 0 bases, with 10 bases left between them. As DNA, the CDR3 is TGTGCCAGCAGTCCGACAGCAATGAACACTGAAGCTTTCTTT. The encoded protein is CASSPTAMNTEAFF.

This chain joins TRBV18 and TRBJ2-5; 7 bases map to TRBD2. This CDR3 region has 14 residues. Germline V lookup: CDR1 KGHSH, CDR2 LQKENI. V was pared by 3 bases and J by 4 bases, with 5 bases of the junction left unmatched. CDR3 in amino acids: CASSPTPGGETQYF. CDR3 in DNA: TGTGCCAGCTCACCGACTCCGGGGGGAGAGACCCAGTACTTC.

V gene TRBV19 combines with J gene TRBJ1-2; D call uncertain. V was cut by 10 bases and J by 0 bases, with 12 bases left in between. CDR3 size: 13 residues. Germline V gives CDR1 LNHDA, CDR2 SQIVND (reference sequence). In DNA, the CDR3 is TGTGCCACCCTAACCCAGGCTAACTATGGCTACACCTTC. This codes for CATLTQANYGYTF. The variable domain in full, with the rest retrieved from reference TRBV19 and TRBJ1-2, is DGGITQSPKYLFRKEGQNVTLSCEQNLNHDAMYWYRQDPGQGLRLIYYSQIVNDFQKGDIAEGYSVSREKKESFPLTVTSAQKNPTAFYLCATLTQANYGYTFGSGTRLTVV.

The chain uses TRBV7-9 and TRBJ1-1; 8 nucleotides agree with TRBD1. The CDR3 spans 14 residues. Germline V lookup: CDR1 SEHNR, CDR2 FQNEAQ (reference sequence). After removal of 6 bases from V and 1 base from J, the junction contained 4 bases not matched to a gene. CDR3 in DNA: TGTGCCAGCAGGTCGACAGGGGCGAACACTGAAGCTTTCTTT. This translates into CASRSTGANTEAFF. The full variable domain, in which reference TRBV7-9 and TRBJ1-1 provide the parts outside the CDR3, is DTGVSQNPRHKITKRGQNVTFRCDPISEHNRLYWYRQTLGQGPEFLTYFQNEAQLEKSRLLSDRFSAERPKGSFSTLEIQRTEQGDSAMYLCASRSTGANTEAFFGQGTRLTVV.

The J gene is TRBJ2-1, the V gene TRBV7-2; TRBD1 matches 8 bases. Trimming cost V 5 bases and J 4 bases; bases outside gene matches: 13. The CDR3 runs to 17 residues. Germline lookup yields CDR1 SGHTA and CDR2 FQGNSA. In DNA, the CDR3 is TGTGCCAGCAGCGGGGGGACAGGCGGCAGGACATACAATGAGCAGTTCTTC. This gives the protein CASSGGTGGRTYNEQFF.

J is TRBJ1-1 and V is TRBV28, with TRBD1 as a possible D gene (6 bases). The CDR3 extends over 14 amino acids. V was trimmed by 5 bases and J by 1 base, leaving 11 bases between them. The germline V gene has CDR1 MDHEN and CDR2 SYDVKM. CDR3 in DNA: TGTGCCAGCAGTACGACACAGGGGAACACTGAAGCTTTCTTT. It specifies CASSTTQGNTEAFF.

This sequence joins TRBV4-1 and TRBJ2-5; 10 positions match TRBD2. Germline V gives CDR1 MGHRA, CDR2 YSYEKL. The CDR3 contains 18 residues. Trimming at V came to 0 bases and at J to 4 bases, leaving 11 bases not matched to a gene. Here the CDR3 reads CASSQDRAGGPSRETQYF. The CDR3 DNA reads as TGCGCCAGCAGCCAAGATCGAGCGGGAGGGCCATCACGAGAGACCCAGTACTTC.